This T cell receptor beta chain was identified during a study of blood T cells in healthy people across ages. Through a sample-barcoded 5' primer and a J-beta primer mix, a second PCR was run for roughly 7 to 12 cycles. TCRdb re-called the 5' RACE reads with MiXCR, one entry per CDR3 protein. The profile covers 650,000 to 950,000 distinct CDR3 sequences, with under 55% appearing a single time and approximately 20% taken by the ten largest. The CDR3 spans 13 residues. In germline, CDR1 is MNHNS, CDR2 SASEGT. V was trimmed by 8 bases and J by 3 bases, leaving 13 bases between them. The sequence derives from a man in his sixties in good health. The source material was blood. The V gene is TRBV6-1, the J gene TRBJ1-2; tentative D call: TRBD1 (6 bases). This chain's CDR3 is CASLVRGDYGYTF. The CDR3 DNA sequence: TGTGCCAGCCTAGTCAGGGGTGACTATGGCTACACCTTC.